One sample yielded the 23 T cell receptor beta chains listed below, sequenced in a study of Graves' ophthalmopathy and Graves' hyperthyroidism. As the template, RNA transcripts were used to amplify TCR beta CDR3 regions. RT-PCR was first run with HTBI primers, then multiplex PCR in a second round. TCRdb reanalysed the multiplex PCR reads using MiXCR and keeps one entry per CDR3 protein. The sample lists just over 600,000 distinct CDR3 sequences, roughly 20% seen once, with about 6.6% in the top ten. The sample was peripheral blood. These receptors were taken from a woman younger than 35 with stable Graves' hyperthyroidism. Some clones in this sample may be carry-over from other donors' samples.

This clonotype was observed at least ten times. This rearrangement joins TRBV13 to TRBJ1-3; TRBD1 might be the D (6 bases). The CDR3 totals 14 residues. Germline V lookup: CDR1 PRHDT, CDR2 FYEKMQ (reference sequence). V was clipped by 6 bases and J by 0 bases, with 9 bases between them. For the CDR3, the DNA is TGTGCCAGCAGTTTGGACAGCTCTGGAAACACCATATATTTT. This translates into CASSLDSSGNTIYF.

This clonotype was recorded at least ten times. The chain couples TRBV20-1 to TRBJ2-7, with a weak D call TRBD2 (6 bases). The CDR3 extends over 12 amino acids. From germline, CDR1 is DFQATT and CDR2 SNEGSKA (reference sequence). V was shortened by 2 bases and J by 9 bases, with 14 bases between the two germline ends. The CDR3 DNA is TGCAGTGCTAGAAAAACAGGAGGGTGGCAGTACTTC. Translation: CSARKTGGWQYF.

This clonotype was found many times. V and J are TRBV5-1 and TRBJ2-4; the D gene is possibly TRBD2 (5 bases). The CDR3 consists of 17 residues. Deletions cut 0 bases from V and 0 bases from J, with 13 bases between. Germline assignment: CDR1 SGHRS and CDR2 YFSETQ. CDR3: CASSLAEYGVAKNIQYF. CDR3 coding DNA: TGCGCCAGCAGCTTGGCCGAGTACGGGGTAGCCAAAAACATTCAGTACTTC.

The table lists this clonotype with many counts. In nucleotides, the CDR3 is TGCAGTGCTACTAGATATGGAGAGACCCAGTACTTC. Amino acids: CSATRYGETQYF. This rearrangement joins TRBV20-1 to TRBJ2-5; D gene unclear. Germline V gives CDR1 DFQATT, CDR2 SNEGSKA (reference sequence). This CDR3 has 12 amino acids. V lost 4 bases, J lost 4 bases, and 10 bases lay in between.

At least ten counts were recorded for this clonotype. This rearrangement joins TRBV11-1 to TRBJ2-7; D tentatively fits TRBD1 or TRBD2 (5 bases each). Trimming cost V 2 bases and J 3 bases, with 17 bases left between them. CDR1 and CDR2 from the germline V gene are SGHAT and FQDESV (reference sequence). The CDR3 totals 16 residues. For the CDR3, the DNA is TGTGCCAGCAGCTTATCCGGGACCCCAAAGATCTACGAGCAGTACTTC. The encoded protein is CASSLSGTPKIYEQYF.

CDR3 residues: CASSVGGGTGGELFF. The CDR3 region has the DNA TGTGCCAGCAGCGTAGGTGGGGGGACTGGCGGGGAGCTGTTTTTT. The chain recombines TRBV9 with TRBJ2-2; D possibly corresponds to TRBD2 (6 bases). The CDR3 has 15 residues. CDR1 and CDR2 from the germline V gene are SGDLS and YYNGEE. V was trimmed by 0 bases and J by 7 bases, leaving 13 bases between them.

This clonotype was detected ten times or more. The chain couples TRBV5-1 to TRBJ1-2, with 8 bases fitting TRBD1. The CDR3 sequence is 16 residues long. Germline lookup yields CDR1 SGHRS and CDR2 YFSETQ. The J segment lost 6 bases and the V segment lost 4 bases, leaving 14 bases of the junction unmatched. Here the CDR3 reads CASSQPGQAVSDGYTF. The CDR3 nucleotides are TGCGCCAGCAGCCAGCCGGGACAGGCGGTAAGCGATGGCTACACCTTC.

In its sample, this clonotype was seen many times. The chain combines TRBV30 with TRBJ1-1, with D possibly TRBD1 on 6 matching bases. V was pared by 8 bases and J by 4 bases, with 11 bases between. Germline CDR1 is GTSNPN and CDR2 is SVGIG (reference sequence). The CDR3 is made up of 11 amino acids. CDR3 sequence (DNA): TGTGCCGGAACAGGGACCACTGAAGCTTTCTTT. It yields the protein CAGTGTTEAFF.

This clonotype was seen a few times. A clone one base away is much larger, so this may be a read error. The chain carries TRBV6-2 or TRBV6-3 and TRBJ2-6; no definite D call. Germline V gene data show CDR1 as MNHEY and CDR2 as SVGEGT. Trimming left V 6 bases short and J 0 bases short, with 9 bases between. The CDR3 is 15 residues long. The CDR3 DNA reads TGTGCCAGCAGCCACGAAAGCTCTGGGGCCAACGTCCTGACTTTC. Translated, it gives CASSHESSGANVLTF.

In its sample, this clonotype was seen a few times. As DNA, the CDR3 is TGTGCCAGCAGAAAGACAGTCTCGAACACTGAAGCTTTCTTT. Its protein product is CASRKTVSNTEAFF. The chain recombines TRBV28 with TRBJ1-1, with D possibly matching TRBD1 (5 bases). The V and J ends lost 6 bases and 1 base respectively, with 12 bases between them. The CDR3 runs 14 residues. Germline-derived CDR1 and CDR2 are MDHEN and SYDVKM.

The chain is built from TRBV30 and TRBJ1-1; 7 bases are a match to TRBD1. V was pared by 1 base and J by 1 base, with 6 bases of the junction left unmatched. Germline-derived CDR1 and CDR2 are GTSNPN and SVGIG (reference sequence). This CDR3 has 15 residues. CDR3 sequence reads: CAWSGGQSGNTEAFF. The CDR3 bases are TGTGCCTGGAGTGGGGGACAGAGCGGGAACACTGAAGCTTTCTTT. Using reference TRBV30 and TRBJ1-1 for the parts outside the CDR3, the full variable domain is SQTIHQWPATLVQPVGSPLSLECTVEGTSNPNLYWYRQAAGRGLQLLFYSVGIGQISSEVPQNLSASRPQDRQFILSSKKLLLSDSGFYLCAWSGGQSGNTEAFFGQGTRLTVV.

V and J are TRBV19 and TRBJ1-1; perhaps TRBD1 as D (5 bases). The CDR3 is 15 amino acids. V was shortened by 5 bases and J by 2 bases, with 15 bases between the two germline ends. The germline V gene has CDR1 LNHDA and CDR2 SQIVND (reference sequence). In DNA, the CDR3 is TGTGCCAGTAGTCCTCGGGGGGGACTCAACACTGAAGCTTTCTTT. Its protein product is CASSPRGGLNTEAFF.

There are a few counts of this clonotype. The gene calls are TRBV2 and TRBJ1-4; 7 bases agree with TRBD1. The junction had 15 bases not matched to a gene; V was cut back by 6 bases and J by 14 bases. From germline, CDR1 is SNHLY and CDR2 FYNNEI. CDR3 length: 14 residues. CDR3 coding DNA: TGTGCCAGCAGCGACAGGGTGTCCCCGTCCATCCTGTTTTTT. The encoded protein is CASSDRVSPSILFF.

CDR3 protein: CASSPQGPDTEAFF. The CDR3 region has the DNA TGTGCCAGCTCACCACAGGGGCCCGACACTGAAGCTTTCTTT. This sequence joins TRBV18 and TRBJ1-1; D may be TRBD1 (5 bases). V was shortened by 1 base and J by 3 bases, with 9 bases between the two germline ends. The CDR3 covers 14 residues. From germline, CDR1 is KGHSH and CDR2 LQKENI. Supplemented by reference TRBV18 and TRBJ1-1, the full variable domain reads NAGVMQNPRHLVRRRGQEARLRCSPMKGHSHVYWYRQLPEEGLKFMVYLQKENIIDESGMPKERFSAEFPKEGPSILRIQQVVRGDSAAYFCASSPQGPDTEAFFGQGTRLTVV.

This clonotype came up many times. V is TRBV5-1 and J is TRBJ2-5, with D possibly matching TRBD1 (5 bases). Germline assignment: CDR1 SGHRS and CDR2 YFSETQ. Trimming left V 1 base short and J 5 bases short, with 12 bases between. This CDR3 spans 14 amino acids. The CDR3 DNA sequence: TGCGCCAGCAGCTTGCCAGGGTCGGAGGAGACCCAGTACTTC. This sequence encodes CASSLPGSEETQYF.

The chain carries TRBV28 and TRBJ1-2; tentatively, D is TRBD1 (5 bases). This CDR3 spans 15 amino acids. The V and J ends lost 5 bases and 6 bases respectively, with 19 bases between them. Germline V lookup: CDR1 MDHEN, CDR2 SYDVKM. In DNA, the CDR3 is TGTGCCAGCAGTACAACTGGGGAGGGACGGGATGGCTACACCTTC. Protein: CASSTTGEGRDGYTF.

The chain uses TRBV6-5 and TRBJ1-1; D may be TRBD1 (5 bases). Germline V gene sequence: CDR1 MNHEY, CDR2 SVGAGI. V gave up 2 bases and J gave up 6 bases, with 10 bases separating them. CDR3 size: 13 residues. The CDR3, as DNA: TGTGCCAGCAGTTACGTGCAACAGGCTGAAGCTTTCTTT. Residues: CASSYVQQAEAFF.

V usage is TRBV12-3 or TRBV12-4 and J usage is TRBJ1-2; D remains ambiguous. CDR3 length: 13 residues. V was shortened by 1 base and J by 5 bases, with 8 bases between the two germline ends. CDR3 sequence (DNA): TGTGCCAGCAGTTTAGGGGGTTGGTATGGCTACACCTTC. This translates into CASSLGGWYGYTF.

Many counts were recorded for this clonotype. This sequence joins TRBV6-5 and TRBJ2-5, with D maybe TRBD2 (7 bases). V dropped 2 bases and J dropped 5 bases, with 18 bases sitting between them. Germline CDR1 MNHEY, CDR2 SVGAGI. The CDR3 is made up of 16 amino acids. CDR3: CASSYGSGRGGETQYF. The CDR3 DNA is TGTGCCAGCAGTTACGGGTCGGGCAGGGGAGGGGAGACCCAGTACTTC.

This clonotype was seen many times. The chain has TRBV7-9 and TRBJ2-7; 12 nucleotides match TRBD2. Germline loops: CDR1 SEHNR, CDR2 FQNEAQ (reference sequence). With 5 bases clipped from V and 0 bases from J, the junction kept 5 bases outside the gene matches. This CDR3 has 16 amino acids. Written as DNA, the CDR3 is TGTGCCAGCAGCCCCGGGACTAGCGGGTTCTCCTACGAGCAGTACTTC. Translated, it gives CASSPGTSGFSYEQYF. The full variable domain, completed using reference TRBV7-9 and TRBJ2-7, is DTGVSQNPRHKITKRGQNVTFRCDPISEHNRLYWYRQTLGQGPEFLTYFQNEAQLEKSRLLSDRFSAERPKGSFSTLEIQRTEQGDSAMYLCASSPGTSGFSYEQYFGPGTRLTVT.

The CDR3 loop reads CASSYGGQAFF. The CDR3 DNA reads TGTGCCAGCAGCTACGGAGGGCAAGCTTTCTTT. The chain joins TRBV12-3 or TRBV12-4 to TRBJ1-1; no firm D call. V was shortened by 6 bases and J by 9 bases, with 11 bases between the two germline ends. The CDR3 is 11 amino acids.

A note on this clonotype: A clone one base away is much larger, so this may be a read error. The chain carries TRBV15 and TRBJ2-7; D might be TRBD2 (6 bases). This CDR3 comprises 13 residues. Per germline, CDR1 LNHNV and CDR2 YYDKDF (reference sequence). The CDR3 coding sequence is TGTGCCACCAGCAGAGATCCCGGGGAGGAGCTGTACTTC. It translates to CATSRDPGEELYF. Full variable domain (rest looked up from reference TRBV15 and TRBJ2-7): DAMVIQNPRYQVTQFGKPVTLSCSQTLNHNVMYWYQQKSSQAPKLLFHYYDKDFNNEADTPDNFQSRRPNTSFCFLDIRSPGLGDTAMYLCATSRDPGEELYFGPGTRLTVT.

This clonotype has at least ten counts. Here the CDR3 reads CAWGPGARGYTF. CDR3 in DNA: TGTGCCTGGGGGCCGGGGGCTAGAGGCTACACCTTC. The chain has TRBV30 and TRBJ1-2; possible D gene TRBD1, 6 bases. The germline V gene encodes CDR1 GTSNPN and CDR2 SVGIG (reference sequence). This CDR3 spans 12 amino acids. V was trimmed by 5 bases and J by 8 bases, leaving 15 bases between them.